The present TCR beta chain was sequenced within a study of shared clonotypes between healthy human individuals. Study-level information: A couple of women and a few men aged 18 to 49 served as donors.

Several immunoSEQ 96-well plates shared each subset's DNA, each plate a replicate. Repertoires were generated with immunoSEQ multiplex PCR, while TCRdb's copy carries only in-frame clones and drops some. The table shows about 1.1 million clones, with more than 75% occurring only once. In regard to this clone: Antigen specificity is unknown.

General study results and limits: Owing to a small donor count, the genetic and exposure-history diversity represented was limited. Shared clonotypes across all four donors exceeded non-shared ones in generation probability.

The TCR sequence derives from a man in his late teens or twenties in good health. Some clones in this sample may be carry-over from other donors' samples. Sequencing was done on a sample of memory CD4+ T cells from PBMCs. Subset: CD45RA-negative fraction.

The CDR3 DNA follows: TGCGCCAGCAGCCTTACGAACGCGGGAGGGCCTTATGAGCAGTTCTTC. Protein product: CASSLTNAGGPYEQFF. V is TRBV4-1 and J is TRBJ2-1; 9 bases map to TRBD2. Germline trimming cut 4 bases from V and 8 bases from J; bases unmatched to any gene: 12. In germline, CDR1 is MGHRA, CDR2 YSYEKL. The CDR3 covers 16 residues.